These 32 T cell receptor beta chains originate from one sample sequenced in a study of blood T cell repertoires in COVID-19. Profiled with immunoSEQ multiplex PCR; TCRdb holds only in-frame clones, not every one. The sample includes around 110,000 clones, about four fifths seen only once; the top ten take roughly 17%. Sequencing used peripheral blood. The receptors were gathered from a man aged 60 to 75 with active or convalescent COVID-19.

V usage is TRBV7-6 and J usage is TRBJ2-3; D is unresolved. V was shortened by 4 bases and J by 5 bases, with 4 bases between the two germline ends. The CDR3 has 11 amino acids. CDR1 SGHVS and CDR2 FNYEAQ come from the germline V gene. CDR3 bases: TGTGCCAGCAGCTCTATAGATACGCAGTATTTT. Its protein is CASSSIDTQYF.

This clone was counted only a few times. CDR3 protein: CASSLGQHSGANVLTF. The DNA for the CDR3 is TGTGCCAGCAGCTTAGGACAGCACTCTGGGGCCAACGTCCTGACTTTC. The chain carries TRBV7-8 and TRBJ2-6; D may be TRBD1 (5 bases). This CDR3 region has 16 residues. Looked up from germline, CDR1 is SGHVS and CDR2 is FQNEAQ. Trimming took 1 base from V and 0 from J, leaving 7 bases between them.

The chain recombines TRBV30 with TRBJ1-6; D is undetermined. The germline V and J ends were trimmed by 2 bases and 8 bases, with 10 bases remaining between them. The CDR3 contains 13 residues. Germline loops: CDR1 GTSNPN, CDR2 SVGIG (reference sequence). In DNA, the CDR3 is TGTGCCTGGAGTACCTCGGTTGATTCACCCCTCCACTTT. As protein: CAWSTSVDSPLHF.

In its sample, this clone was seen a few times. The chain combines TRBV4-1 with TRBJ1-1; D gene unclear. Trimming removed 4 bases from V and 6 bases from J, with 24 bases in between. The CDR3 covers 17 residues. Germline CDR1 reads MGHRA; CDR2 reads YSYEKL. CDR3 DNA sequence: TGCGCCAGCAGCCTAAAACGAGGGCTGGCGACGTGCCCTGAAGCTTTCTTT. Protein product: CASSLKRGLATCPEAFF.

This clone was detected only a few times. The J gene is TRBJ2-3, the V gene TRBV7-2, with TRBD2 matching over 10 bases. Germline V gene data show CDR1 as SGHTA and CDR2 as FQGNSA. The CDR3 loop spans 16 amino acids. J was trimmed by 4 bases and V by 5 bases; bases with no gene match: 9. The CDR3 reads CASSPGPSGGPDTQYF. DNA of the CDR3: TGTGCCAGCAGCCCAGGCCCTAGCGGGGGACCAGATACGCAGTATTTT.

The sample holds a few counts of this clone. V is TRBV11-2 and J is TRBJ1-3, with 7 positions matching TRBD1. Germline loops: CDR1 SGHAT, CDR2 FQNNGV. The CDR3 length is 13 residues. After removal of 5 bases from V and 3 bases from J, the junction contained 1 base not matched to a gene. The CDR3 nucleotides read TGTGCCAGCAGCGGGACAGTTGGAAACACCATATATTTT. The encoded protein is CASSGTVGNTIYF.

This clone showed up just a few times. This chain links TRBV15 with TRBJ1-4; D is uncertain. The germline V gene has CDR1 LNHNV and CDR2 YYDKDF (reference sequence). V was trimmed by 3 bases and J by 0 bases, leaving 8 bases between them. CDR3 length equals 15 residues. CDR3 residues: CATSRGLATNEKLFF. CDR3 sequence (DNA): TGTGCCACCAGCAGGGGCCTTGCAACTAATGAAAAACTGTTTTTT.

The chain recombines TRBV5-5 with TRBJ2-3; 11 bases line up with TRBD2. Losses at the gene ends were 3 bases for V and 11 bases for J; bases not matched to a gene: 2. Per germline, CDR1 SGHKS and CDR2 YYEKEE (reference sequence). This CDR3 is built from 12 residues. CDR3 DNA: TGTGCCAGCAGCTCAGGACTAGCGGGGCAGTATTTT. Protein: CASSSGLAGQYF.

The chain employs TRBV7-9 and TRBJ2-1, with TRBD2 matching 11 bases. CDR1 is SEHNR and CDR2 is FQNEAQ in the germline V gene (reference sequence). After removal of 4 bases from V and 7 bases from J, the junction contained 12 bases not matched to a gene. This CDR3 region has 17 residues. The CDR3 here is CASSYSWGLADSNEQFF. CDR3 DNA: TGTGCCAGCAGCTATTCATGGGGACTAGCGGATTCGAATGAGCAGTTCTTC.

The sample holds a few counts of this clone. The rearrangement joins TRBV11-2 to TRBJ1-1, with unresolved D. Looked up from germline, CDR1 is SGHAT and CDR2 is FQNNGV. The length of the CDR3 is 10 residues. Trimming shortened V by 5 bases and J by 4 bases, and 2 bases separated the two germline ends. The CDR3 here is CASSLTEAFF. The CDR3 DNA reads TGTGCCAGCAGCCTCACTGAAGCTTTCTTT.

The chain recombines TRBV5-4 with TRBJ2-5; no clear D gene. The V end was cut by 4 bases, the J end by 4 bases, with 5 bases between. CDR3 length equals 11 residues. Germline V gene sequence: CDR1 SGHNT, CDR2 YYREEE (reference sequence). CDR3 nucleotide sequence: TGTGCCAGCAGCCAGGCAGAGACCCAGTACTTC. This translates into CASSQAETQYF.

The CDR3 DNA reads as TGTGCCAGCTCTCCTTCCTTCTTAGGAGGCACCGGGGAGCTGTTTTTT. Its translation: CASSPSFLGGTGELFF. The chain combines TRBV7-3 with TRBJ2-2; tentatively, D is TRBD2 (5 bases). From germline, CDR1 is SGHTA and CDR2 FQGTGA. Trimming left V 8 bases short and J 4 bases short, with 20 bases between. The CDR3 contains 16 residues.

V gene TRBV2 combines with J gene TRBJ1-6; D may be TRBD1 (5 bases). The CDR3 spans 15 residues. V was cut by 4 bases and J by 6 bases, with 13 bases left in between. Germline CDR1 is SNHLY and CDR2 is FYNNEI. Written as DNA, the CDR3 is TGTGCCAGCAGTGCCCGGGGGACCGGTAATTCACCCCTCCACTTT. The encoded protein is CASSARGTGNSPLHF. Variable domain in full (rest from reference TRBV2 and TRBJ1-6): EPEVTQTPSHQVTQMGQEVILRCVPISNHLYFYWYRQILGQKVEFLVSFYNNEISEKSEIFDDQFSVERPDGSNFTLKIRSTKLEDSAMYFCASSARGTGNSPLHFGNGTRLTVT.

Only one count was recorded for this clone. The rearrangement links TRBV28 to TRBJ2-3; D call uncertain. CDR1 is MDHEN, CDR2 SYDVKM, per germline. V lost 2 bases and J 1 base, leaving 7 bases between the germline ends. This CDR3 is 14 amino acids long. CDR3 amino acids: CASSLSGRTDTQYF. The CDR3 DNA is TGTGCCAGCAGTTTAAGTGGGCGCACAGATACGCAGTATTTT.

The rearrangement joins TRBV18 to TRBJ2-3, with TRBD2 identical over 8 bases. J was trimmed by 4 bases and V by 5 bases; bases with no gene match: 8. There are 15 residues in the CDR3. Looked up from germline, CDR1 is KGHSH and CDR2 is LQKENI. In DNA, the CDR3 is TGTGCCAGCTCATCGGGAGGGAGGAGGTCAGATACGCAGTATTTT. Translated: CASSSGGRRSDTQYF.

The CDR3: CAWSRVGPGKQPQHF. CDR3 coding DNA: TGTGCCTGGAGTCGCGTGGGGCCTGGTAAACAGCCCCAGCATTTT. The V and J genes are TRBV30 and TRBJ1-5; TRBD1 might be the D (5 bases). The V and J ends lost 2 bases and 7 bases respectively, with 18 bases between them. This CDR3 is 15 amino acids long. CDR1 GTSNPN and CDR2 SVGIG come from the germline V gene (reference sequence).

The V call is TRBV5-4, the J call TRBJ2-3, with 8 positions matching TRBD1. This CDR3 spans 14 amino acids. V was pared by 2 bases and J by 4 bases, with 3 bases of the junction left unmatched. CDR1 and CDR2 from the germline V gene are SGHNT and YYREEE (reference sequence). The CDR3 DNA reads as TGTGCCAGCAGCTTTCAGGGGGCTTCAGATACGCAGTATTTT. Translating gives CASSFQGASDTQYF.

V usage is TRBV10-3 and J usage is TRBJ2-3, with 10 bases aligning to TRBD2. The trim removed 6 bases at V and 4 bases at J, leaving 1 base unmatched. The CDR3 covers 13 residues. The germline V gene encodes CDR1 ENHRY and CDR2 SYGVKD. CDR3 sequence: CAIRAGGPDTQYF. The DNA of the CDR3 is TGTGCCATCAGAGCGGGAGGGCCAGATACGCAGTATTTT.

This clone was recorded only once. In nucleotides, the CDR3 is TGTGCCAGCAGCTCTACGGGGGTAGCAGATACGCAGTATTTT. This translates into CASSSTGVADTQYF. The chain carries TRBV7-9 and TRBJ2-3, with D possibly TRBD2 on 6 matching bases. Deletions cut 4 bases from V and 4 bases from J, with 12 bases between. The germline V gene encodes CDR1 SEHNR and CDR2 FQNEAQ (reference sequence). The CDR3 is made up of 14 amino acids.

As for this clone: This CDR3 is also generated by other DNA sequences in the sample. CDR3: CASSVELGTGARNEQFF. The CDR3 DNA sequence: TGTGCCAGCAGCGTAGAATTAGGGACAGGAGCACGCAATGAGCAGTTCTTC. The chain links TRBV9 to TRBJ2-1; 8 bases align to TRBD1. The CDR3 has 17 amino acids. V shed 0 bases, J shed 6 bases, and the junction held 11 bases outside the gene matches. Germline lookup yields CDR1 SGDLS and CDR2 YYNGEE. Filled out from reference TRBV9 and TRBJ2-1, the complete variable domain reads DSGVTQTPKHLITATGQRVTLRCSPRSGDLSVYWYQQSLDQGLQFLIQYYNGEERAKGNILERFSAQQFPDLHSELNLSSLELGDSALYFCASSVELGTGARNEQFFGPGTRLTVL.

V is TRBV10-1 and J is TRBJ2-3, with a weak D call TRBD1 (5 bases). Germline CDR1 WNHNN, CDR2 SYGVQD (reference sequence). Trimming cost V 7 bases and J 4 bases, with 18 bases left between them. This CDR3 spans 15 amino acids. The CDR3 region has the DNA TGCGCCAGCACCTACAGTCTCAGGGTTTCAGATACGCAGTATTTT. Protein: CASTYSLRVSDTQYF.

This rearrangement joins TRBV24-1 to TRBJ2-1, with 7 bases aligning to TRBD1. Germline trimming cut 5 bases from V and 4 bases from J; bases unmatched to any gene: 10. Germline V gene lookup returns CDR1 KGHDR and CDR2 SFDVKD. The CDR3 has 16 amino acids. Written as DNA, the CDR3 is TGTGCCACCAGTGCCCGACAGGGCAGAATTTACAATGAGCAGTTCTTC. This sequence encodes CATSARQGRIYNEQFF.

The genes are TRBV21-1 and TRBJ2-1; TRBD1 is the table's D call and was not checked against the DNA. TRBV21-1 has pseudogene status. The CDR3 runs 15 residues. DNA for the CDR3: TGTGCCAGCAGCAAGGTCGGCCAGGGCTACAATGAGCAGTTCTTC. Amino acid sequence: CASSKVGQGYNEQFF.

V is TRBV7-9 and J is TRBJ1-2; tentative D call: TRBD1 (6 bases). Germline V lookup: CDR1 SEHNR, CDR2 FQNEAQ (reference sequence). With 3 bases removed from V and 2 bases from J, the gap between germline ends came to 7 bases. This CDR3 has 13 amino acids. Here the CDR3 reads CASSFRGNYGYTF. DNA for the CDR3: TGTGCCAGCAGCTTCAGGGGAAACTATGGCTACACCTTC. The variable domain in full, completed from reference TRBV7-9 and TRBJ1-2, reads DTGVSQNPRHKITKRGQNVTFRCDPISEHNRLYWYRQTLGQGPEFLTYFQNEAQLEKSRLLSDRFSAERPKGSFSTLEIQRTEQGDSAMYLCASSFRGNYGYTFGSGTRLTVV.

This chain links TRBV28 with TRBJ1-4; D unclear. This CDR3 contains 14 residues. Germline V gene lookup returns CDR1 MDHEN and CDR2 SYDVKM. With 2 bases removed from V and 3 bases from J, the gap between germline ends came to 7 bases. The CDR3 here is CASSLAGPNEKLFF. The CDR3 DNA reads as TGTGCCAGCAGTTTAGCGGGTCCTAATGAAAAACTGTTTTTT.

The chain links TRBV18 to TRBJ2-5, with D tentatively TRBD1 (6 bases). V dropped 3 bases and J dropped 1 base, with 12 bases sitting between them. This CDR3 is 15 amino acids long. The germline gives CDR1 KGHSH, CDR2 LQKENI. Written as DNA, the CDR3 is TGTGCCAGCTCACCCAGCAGGGGTATCCAAGAGACCCAGTACTTC. Its translation: CASSPSRGIQETQYF.

In this sample, this clone turned up once. V usage is TRBV4-2 and J usage is TRBJ1-2, with a possible D match to TRBD1 (6 bases). Germline assignment: CDR1 LGHNA and CDR2 YNFKEQ. The V gene lost 2 bases and the J gene lost 6 bases, with 16 bases spanning the gap. The CDR3 is 15 residues long. The CDR3 protein is CASSQRRGGVDGYTF. The CDR3 region has the DNA TGTGCCAGCAGCCAAAGGCGAGGGGGTGTCGATGGCTACACCTTC.

The chain joins TRBV6-2 or TRBV6-3 to TRBJ2-1; 13 bases are shared with TRBD2. CDR1 MNHEY and CDR2 SVGEGT come from the germline V gene. After removal of 2 bases from V and 5 bases from J, the junction contained 3 bases not matched to a gene. The CDR3 spans 16 residues. The CDR3 DNA reads as TGTGCCAGCAGTTACACTAGCGGGAGGGTAAACAATGAGCAGTTCTTC. Translating gives CASSYTSGRVNNEQFF.

CDR3 sequence reads: CASSQEQAKETQYF. In DNA form, the CDR3 reads TGCGCCAGCAGCCAAGAGCAGGCGAAAGAGACCCAGTACTTC. The gene calls are TRBV4-3 and TRBJ2-5, with D unclear. Germline V gene sequence: CDR1 LGHNA, CDR2 YSLEER. There are 14 residues in the CDR3. V was shortened by 0 bases and J by 3 bases, with 8 bases between the two germline ends.

The rearrangement joins TRBV18 to TRBJ2-5; 8 bases agree with TRBD1. V dropped 6 bases and J dropped 4; count of bases not matched to a gene: 13. The CDR3 is made up of 16 amino acids. Germline V gives CDR1 KGHSH, CDR2 LQKENI. The CDR3 DNA sequence: TGTGCCAGCTCCTCAATATCCAGGACAGGGAGAGAGACCCAGTACTTC. Translating gives CASSSISRTGRETQYF.

J is TRBJ1-3 and V is TRBV7-9, with TRBD1 matching over 10 bases. The ends lost 2 bases at V and 0 bases at J; junction bases unmatched: 7. This CDR3 region has 18 residues. Germline V gene sequence: CDR1 SEHNR, CDR2 FQNEAQ (reference sequence). This CDR3 reads CASSLSSGQGNSGNTIYF. In nucleotides, the CDR3 is TGTGCCAGCAGCTTAAGTTCGGGACAGGGGAACTCTGGAAACACCATATATTTT. Full variable domain (missing parts from reference TRBV7-9 and TRBJ1-3): DTGVSQNPRHKITKRGQNVTFRCDPISEHNRLYWYRQTLGQGPEFLTYFQNEAQLEKSRLLSDRFSAERPKGSFSTLEIQRTEQGDSAMYLCASSLSSGQGNSGNTIYFGEGSWLTVV.

This clone was found once. The chain recombines TRBV5-8 with TRBJ2-7, with no clear D. The germline CDR1 and CDR2 sequences are SGHTS and YDEGEE. Trimming took 4 bases from V and 4 from J, leaving 15 bases between them. CDR3 length equals 14 residues. CDR3 protein: CASSLESAIYEQYF. The CDR3 DNA follows: TGTGCCAGCAGCCTCGAGAGCGCTATATACGAGCAGTACTTC.